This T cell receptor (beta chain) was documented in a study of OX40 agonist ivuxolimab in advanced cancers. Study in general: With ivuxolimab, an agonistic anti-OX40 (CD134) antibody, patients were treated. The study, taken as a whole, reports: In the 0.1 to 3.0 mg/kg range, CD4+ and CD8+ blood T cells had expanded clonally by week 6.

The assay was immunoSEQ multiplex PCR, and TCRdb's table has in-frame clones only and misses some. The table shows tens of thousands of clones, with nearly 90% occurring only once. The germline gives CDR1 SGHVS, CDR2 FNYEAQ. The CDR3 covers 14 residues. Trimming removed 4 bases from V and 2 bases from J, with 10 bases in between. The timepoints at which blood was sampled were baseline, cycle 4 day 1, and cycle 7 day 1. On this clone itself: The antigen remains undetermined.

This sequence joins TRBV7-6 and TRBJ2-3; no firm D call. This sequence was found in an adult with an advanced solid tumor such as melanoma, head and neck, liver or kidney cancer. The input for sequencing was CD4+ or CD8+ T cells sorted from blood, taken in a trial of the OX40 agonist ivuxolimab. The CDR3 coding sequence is TGTGCCAGCAGCTCGCGTCCCCTCACAGATACGCAGTATTTT. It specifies CASSSRPLTDTQYF.